This T cell receptor (beta chain) was obtained from a study of cytomegalovirus exposure and HLA in healthy donors. 60 Vbeta and 13 Jbeta primers were used in PCR. The assay was immunoSEQ multiplex PCR, and TCRdb's table has in-frame clones only and misses some. The sample records more than 200,000 clones, 85% to 90% being singletons. The CDR3 length is 16 residues. Trimming cost V 2 bases and J 0 bases, with 14 bases left between them. CDR1 is LGHNA and CDR2 is YSLEER in the germline V gene. The specimen was PBMCs. The TCR was taken from a human donor in good health. This chain connects TRBV4-3 to TRBJ2-7; TRBD1 is a possible D gene (6 bases). The CDR3 DNA follows: TGCGCCAGCAGCCAAAGTCACAGGGCGAGCTCCTACGAGCAGTACTTC. This sequence encodes CASSQSHRASSYEQYF.